The TCR beta chain under discussion was sequenced for a study of cytomegalovirus exposure and HLA in healthy donors. CDR3 length: 15 residues. V lost 2 bases to trimming and J lost 2 bases, with 14 bases between them. The germline gives CDR1 SGDLS, CDR2 YYNGEE. In the case of this clone: Its antigen is not known.

General study findings and limits: A later analysis found common viral pathogens apparently linked to several of the most significant clusters. Based on reports, TCR beta sequences accurately predicted HLA-A and HLA-B alleles for most subjects. The authors judged a highly shared variant cluster likely a sequencing artifact. Looking again later, the authors saw that most CMV-associated TCR beta chains seemed HLA-restricted.

The PCR contained 60 Vbeta and 13 Jbeta primers. Method: immunoSEQ multiplex PCR; TCRdb's copy keeps in-frame clones and lacks some. The table has more than 85,000 clones, less than 85% seen once. This chain uses TRBV9 with TRBJ2-7; perhaps TRBD2 as D (6 bases). The sample comprised PBMCs. This receptor was obtained from a man aged 30-40 years in good health and CMV-seropositive. The CDR3: CASSVSGTAAYEQYF. In DNA form, the CDR3 reads TGTGCCAGCAGCGTGTCCGGGACTGCTGCCTACGAGCAGTACTTC. Supplemented by reference TRBV9 and TRBJ2-7, the full variable domain reads DSGVTQTPKHLITATGQRVTLRCSPRSGDLSVYWYQQSLDQGLQFLIQYYNGEERAKGNILERFSAQQFPDLHSELNLSSLELGDSALYFCASSVSGTAAYEQYFGPGTRLTVT.